Here is one T cell receptor (beta chain) with its context. This clone occurred a few times. What this receptor recognizes is not known. Nothing much larger sits one base from this clone, and base qualities are not available. TCR CDR3 regions were amplified from genomic DNA by multiplex PCR using the deep immunoSEQ assay. For each cell subset, the extracted genomic DNA was distributed evenly across all wells of several immunoSEQ 96-well plates, and each plate served as one replicate. For sorted subsets, around 0.2 ug genomic DNA, equal to tens of thousands of T cell genomes, was loaded into each replicate PCR. Purified libraries were measured with a Qubit 3.0 fluorometer, size-checked on a Bioanalyzer 2100, and measured again with the KAPA Library Quantification kit. A separate single-read 150-cycle Illumina NextSeq 550 flow cell was used to sequence each immunoSEQ 96-well plate. The authors processed their data as follows. Because the immunoSEQ output held only junctional sequences and lacked quality scores, the filtering could not match the filtering applied to full-length reads. Sequences were annotated with PyIR, a Python wrapper for IgBLAST v1.9, using IMGT germline references to assign V/J genes and CDR3. Any read was removed if the V/J assignment was weak (E-value above 1e-6), the CDR3 was missing, or the read contained stop codons, out-of-frame junctions, or ambiguous translated residues. V3J clonotypes were defined as sequences sharing the same inferred V gene, J gene, and CDR3 amino acid sequence. Percentage overlap between repertoires was calculated by dividing the number of shared unique clonotypes by the size of the smaller repertoire. Richness of each repertoire was evaluated using RTK rarefaction, the Chao1 estimator, and Recon v2.1 estimates of unobserved clonotypes. Generation probabilities were computed with OLGA for all TCRbeta clonotypes obtained by the gDNA method from a handful of donors. TCRdb stores this immuneACCESS table with in-frame sequences only. Part of the clones is absent; in the studies checked, under half of the shortfall reflects unresolved V genes, and no reason is known for the rest. V and J calls and clone size follow that table, whereas D and trimming were derived from the DNA. A total of approximately 980,000 clones appear in this sample, approximately 80% of them only once. The ten largest clonotypes hold over 1.3% of the sample.

The donors were healthy, HIV-negative adults who had no recently reported acute infections or vaccinations. Every donor was a Caucasian adult residing in Nashville, Tennessee, USA. CD4+ T cells were enriched by magnetic negative selection; naive cells were then positively selected on CD45RA, and the negative fraction formed the memory subset. After blood collection by leukapheresis, PBMCs were isolated using Ficoll-Histopaque density gradient centrifugation and then cryopreserved in the vapor phase of liquid nitrogen. Analytical flow cytometry was used to check the purity and quantity of each magnetically sorted T cell population. From each sorted fraction, genomic DNA was isolated and quantified by UV absorbance on a Nanodrop 2000c. The data belong to a study of shared clonotypes between healthy human individuals (dated by TCRdb to the early 2020s). Background for the entire study: The cohort included three men and two women between 18 and 49 years of age. For each donor, three plates each were used for CD4 naive and CD4 memory, two plates were used for CD8 naive, and one plate was used for CD8 memory. To estimate repertoire size and how much clonotypes are shared between individuals, the study performed deep sequencing of blood TCR repertoires from a few healthy adults. Different laboratories and diverse techniques were used to prepare libraries and sequence TCR repertoires, to increase sequencing depth and limit assay-specific biases. Per donor, leukapheresis produced somewhere between about 0.94 and 9 billion PBMCs.

Findings and caveats that apply to the study as a whole: The genetic and exposure-history diversity represented was limited by the small number of donors. Larger estimated clonotype richness was generally found for naive subsets than for memory subsets. Rarefaction of sorted-subset datasets indicated incomplete sequencing despite the large sequencing depth. Sampling was restricted to blood, and TCR repertoires in tissue are likely to differ from TCR repertoires in blood. Based on pairwise subsampling, the degree of clonotype sharing among donors was expected to be affected by sequencing depth. Clonotypes shared by all four sorted-subset donors showed higher generation probabilities than non-shared clonotypes. Sharing across a few donors was observed for about 5% of naive CD4, over 3% of naive CD8, 2% to 2.5% of memory CD4, and 0.4% of memory CD8 clonotypes.

Trimming costs V 4 bases and J 4 bases, and their ends lie 14 bases apart. Reading the germline V gene gives CDR1 SGHRS and CDR2 YFSETQ. From the cysteine through the phenylalanine, the CDR3 covers 14 amino acids. Of all the DNA, just the CDR3 is kept, 42 bases in frame from base 1. The rearranged chain carries TRBV5-1 and TRBJ1-1; the D gene assignment is ambiguous. The material sequenced was memory CD4+ T cells sorted from blood. In the paper's terms, the cell subset or site label means: CD45RA-negative fraction. The receptor's source is a young man in good health. The DNA is TGCGCCAGCAGCACCCGACGGGGTGGCACTGAAGCTTTCTTT. This encodes CASSTRRGGTEAFF.